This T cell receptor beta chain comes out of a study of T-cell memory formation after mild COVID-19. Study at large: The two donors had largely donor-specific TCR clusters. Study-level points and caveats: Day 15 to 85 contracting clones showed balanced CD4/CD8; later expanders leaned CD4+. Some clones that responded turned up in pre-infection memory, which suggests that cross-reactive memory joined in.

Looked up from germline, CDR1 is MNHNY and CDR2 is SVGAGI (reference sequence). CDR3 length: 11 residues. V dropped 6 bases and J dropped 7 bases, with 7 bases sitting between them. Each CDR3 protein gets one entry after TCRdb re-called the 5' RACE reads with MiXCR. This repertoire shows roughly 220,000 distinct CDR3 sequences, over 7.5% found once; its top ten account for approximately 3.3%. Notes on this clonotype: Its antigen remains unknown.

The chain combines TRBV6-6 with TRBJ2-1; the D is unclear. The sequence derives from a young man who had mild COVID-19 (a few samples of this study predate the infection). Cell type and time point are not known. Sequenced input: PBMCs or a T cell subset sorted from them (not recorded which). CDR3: CASRTTNEQFF. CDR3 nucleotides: TGTGCCAGCAGAACGACAAATGAGCAGTTCTTC.